The present entry profiles one TCR beta chain with its context. Its specificity is unknown. The sample is drawn from a study of T cells in Graves' hyperthyroidism and ophthalmopathy. Study overall: The authors collected peripheral blood at initial diagnosis, before any treatment. Study-level points and caveats: Most thyroid clonotypes expanded above 0.001 appeared in blood too.

Amplified TCR beta CDR3 regions came from RNA transcripts. First-round RT-PCR with HTBI primers amplified the TCR CDR3 region. TCRdb passed the multiplex PCR reads through MiXCR, listing each CDR3 protein once. The sample contains a few hundred thousand distinct CDR3 sequences, approximately 15% of which appear only once. These patients, aged 18 to 65, had recently diagnosed hyperthyroidism lasting under 2 months. The CDR3 length is 13 residues. Germline V lookup: CDR1 SGHDN, CDR2 FVKESK. V gave up 7 bases and J gave up 4 bases; unmatched junction bases: 6. Material: blood. This receptor was obtained from a woman younger than 45 with Graves' hyperthyroidism. The chain employs TRBV14 and TRBJ1-2; 7 nucleotides line up with TRBD1. CDR3 region: CASKIWTGYGYTF. In DNA form, the CDR3 reads TGTGCCAGCAAGATCTGGACAGGCTATGGCTACACCTTC.